The rows below give T cell receptor beta chains drawn from one sample of a study of CD8 T cells in ankylosing spondylitis. TCRdb called the 5' RACE reads again in MiXCR, with one record for every CDR3 protein. The table records about 800,000 distinct CDR3 sequences, 12% of them present only once. Sequencing used blood, either unsorted or a sorted T cell fraction (not recorded which). The receptors were sampled from a male donor with ankylosing spondylitis. The CDR3 runs from the conserved cysteine through the conserved F or W. A D gene is named only where the DNA matches it firmly. Clone size is not always given. Where it is, it says once, few, many or a class for expanded clones.

j_call v_call d_call clone_size cdr3_nt cdr3_aa
TRBJ1-1 TRBV4-1 . few TGCGCCAGCAGCCACCCTGGGACGGGGAACACTGAAGCTTTCTTT CASSHPGTGNTEAFF
TRBJ2-7 TRBV12-3/TRBV12-4 . few TGTGCCAGCAGTTTAAGTAGGACAGAATCCTACGAGCAGTACTTC CASSLSRTESYEQYF
TRBJ2-4 TRBV30 . . TGTGCCTGGAGTGCAGGGACACCGACTCTAGCCAAAAACATTCAGTACTTC CAWSAGTPTLAKNIQYF
TRBJ2-5 TRBV3-1 . . TGTGCCAGCAACAGTTGGGGAGAGACCCAGTACTTC CASNSWGETQYF
TRBJ2-3 TRBV29-1 TRBD2 many TGCAGCGTGGGAAATAGCGGGGGGGACACAGATACGCAGTATTTT CSVGNSGGDTDTQYF
TRBJ2-1 TRBV20-1 TRBD2 . TGCAGTGCTCGCCCGAGGACTAGCAGGGCTAATGAGCAGTTCTTC CSARPRTSRANEQFF
TRBJ2-5 TRBV7-9 . many TGTGCCAGCAGCTTACCAGCGCGAGAGACCCAGTACTTC CASSLPARETQYF
TRBJ2-1 TRBV20-1 TRBD2 many TGCAGTGCTAGAGATATGCGGGGGTACAATGAGCAGTTCTTC CSARDMRGYNEQFF
TRBJ2-2 TRBV5-1 . few TGCGCCAGCAGCTTGATCGCCAGTACCGGGGAGCTGTTTTTT CASSLIASTGELFF
TRBJ2-3 TRBV20-1 TRBD2 . TGCAGTGCTAGAGATCGCAGCGGGAGTGCAGATACGCAGTATTTT CSARDRSGSADTQYF